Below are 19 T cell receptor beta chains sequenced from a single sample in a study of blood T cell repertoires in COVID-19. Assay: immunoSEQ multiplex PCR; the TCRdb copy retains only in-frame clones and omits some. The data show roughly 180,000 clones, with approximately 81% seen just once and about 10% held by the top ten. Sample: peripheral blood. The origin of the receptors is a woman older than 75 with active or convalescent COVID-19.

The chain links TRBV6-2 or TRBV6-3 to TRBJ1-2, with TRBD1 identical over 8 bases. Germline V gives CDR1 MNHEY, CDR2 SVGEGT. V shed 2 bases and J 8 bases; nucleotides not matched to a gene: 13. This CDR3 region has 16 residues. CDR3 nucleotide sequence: TGTGCCAGCAGTTACGACCCGGACAGGGAGATTCTGGGCTACACCTTC. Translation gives CASSYDPDREILGYTF.

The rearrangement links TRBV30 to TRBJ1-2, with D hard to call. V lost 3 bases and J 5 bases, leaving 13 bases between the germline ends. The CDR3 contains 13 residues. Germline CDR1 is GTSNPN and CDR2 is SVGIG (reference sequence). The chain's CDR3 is CAWRSTRGYGYTF. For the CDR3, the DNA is TGTGCCTGGAGATCAACCCGGGGATATGGCTACACCTTC.

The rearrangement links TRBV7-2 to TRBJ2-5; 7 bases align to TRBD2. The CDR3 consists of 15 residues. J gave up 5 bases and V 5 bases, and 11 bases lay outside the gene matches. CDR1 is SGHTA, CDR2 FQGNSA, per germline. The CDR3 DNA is TGTGCCAGCAGCCCTCGTTACGGGAGGATCGAGACCCAGTACTTC. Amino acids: CASSPRYGRIETQYF.

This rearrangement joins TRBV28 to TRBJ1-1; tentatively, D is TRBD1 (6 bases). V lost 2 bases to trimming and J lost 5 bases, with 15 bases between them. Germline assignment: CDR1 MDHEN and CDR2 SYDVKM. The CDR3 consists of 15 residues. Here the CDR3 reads CASSLNPGASTEAFF. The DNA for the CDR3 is TGTGCCAGCAGTTTAAATCCAGGGGCTTCAACTGAAGCTTTCTTT.

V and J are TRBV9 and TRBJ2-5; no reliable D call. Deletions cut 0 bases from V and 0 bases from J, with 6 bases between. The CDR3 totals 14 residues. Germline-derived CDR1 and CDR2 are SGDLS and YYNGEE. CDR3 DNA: TGTGCCAGCAGCGTAGGAGGAGACCAAGAGACCCAGTACTTC. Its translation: CASSVGGDQETQYF. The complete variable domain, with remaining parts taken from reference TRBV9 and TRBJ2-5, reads DSGVTQTPKHLITATGQRVTLRCSPRSGDLSVYWYQQSLDQGLQFLIQYYNGEERAKGNILERFSAQQFPDLHSELNLSSLELGDSALYFCASSVGGDQETQYFGPGTRLLVL.

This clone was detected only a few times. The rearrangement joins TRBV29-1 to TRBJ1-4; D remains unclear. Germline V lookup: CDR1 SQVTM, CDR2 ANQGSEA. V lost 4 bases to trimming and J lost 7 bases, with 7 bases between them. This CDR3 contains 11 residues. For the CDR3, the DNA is TGCAGCGTTGGCCACAGTGAAAAACTGTTTTTT. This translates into CSVGHSEKLFF.

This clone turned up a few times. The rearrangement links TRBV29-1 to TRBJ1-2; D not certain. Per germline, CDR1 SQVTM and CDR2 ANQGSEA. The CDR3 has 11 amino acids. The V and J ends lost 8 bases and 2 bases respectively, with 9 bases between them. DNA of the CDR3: TGCAGCTCACTAGAGAACTATGGCTACACCTTC. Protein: CSSLENYGYTF.

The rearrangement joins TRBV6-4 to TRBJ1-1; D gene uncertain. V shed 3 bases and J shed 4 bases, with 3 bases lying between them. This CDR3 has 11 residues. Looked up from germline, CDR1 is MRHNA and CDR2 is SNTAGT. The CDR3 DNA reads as TGTGCCAGCAGTGAGGCCACTGAAGCTTTCTTT. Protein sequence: CASSEATEAFF.

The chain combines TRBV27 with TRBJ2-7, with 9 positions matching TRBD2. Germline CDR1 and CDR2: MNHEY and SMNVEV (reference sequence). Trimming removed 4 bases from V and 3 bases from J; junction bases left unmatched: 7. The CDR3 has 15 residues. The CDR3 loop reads CASSSMTSGVYEQYF. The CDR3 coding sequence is TGTGCCAGCAGTTCCATGACTAGCGGAGTCTACGAGCAGTACTTC.

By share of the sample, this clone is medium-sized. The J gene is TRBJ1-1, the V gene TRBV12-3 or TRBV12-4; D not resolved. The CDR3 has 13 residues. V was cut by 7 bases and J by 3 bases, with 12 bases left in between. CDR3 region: CASKWSRDTEAFF. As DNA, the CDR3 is TGTGCCAGCAAGTGGAGTAGAGACACTGAAGCTTTCTTT.

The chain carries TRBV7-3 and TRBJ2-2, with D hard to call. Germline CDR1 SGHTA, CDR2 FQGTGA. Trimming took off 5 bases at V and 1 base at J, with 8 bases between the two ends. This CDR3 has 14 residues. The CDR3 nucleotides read TGTGCCAGCAGCCCTCATAGGAACACCGGGGAGCTGTTTTTT. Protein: CASSPHRNTGELFF.

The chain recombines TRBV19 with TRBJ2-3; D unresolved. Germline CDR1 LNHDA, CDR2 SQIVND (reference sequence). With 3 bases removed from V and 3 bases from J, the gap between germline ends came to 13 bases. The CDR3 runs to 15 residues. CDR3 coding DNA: TGTGCCAGTAGTATTCCTGTGGGCGTTACAGATACGCAGTATTTT. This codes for CASSIPVGVTDTQYF.

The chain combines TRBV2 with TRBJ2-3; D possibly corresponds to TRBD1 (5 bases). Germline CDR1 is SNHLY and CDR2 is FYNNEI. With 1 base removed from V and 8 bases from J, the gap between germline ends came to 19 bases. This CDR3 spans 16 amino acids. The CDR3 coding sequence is TGTGCCAGCAGTGAAGGGATGGGTGTGGGGCAGGTTACGCAGTATTTT. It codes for CASSEGMGVGQVTQYF.

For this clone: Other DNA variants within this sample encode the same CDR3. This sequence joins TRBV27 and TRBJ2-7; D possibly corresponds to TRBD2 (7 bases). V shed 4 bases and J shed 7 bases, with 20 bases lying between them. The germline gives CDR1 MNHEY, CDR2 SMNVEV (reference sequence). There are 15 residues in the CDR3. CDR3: CASSSWGGRRGEQYF. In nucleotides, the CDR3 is TGTGCCAGCAGTTCGTGGGGGGGTCGCAGGGGAGAGCAGTACTTC.

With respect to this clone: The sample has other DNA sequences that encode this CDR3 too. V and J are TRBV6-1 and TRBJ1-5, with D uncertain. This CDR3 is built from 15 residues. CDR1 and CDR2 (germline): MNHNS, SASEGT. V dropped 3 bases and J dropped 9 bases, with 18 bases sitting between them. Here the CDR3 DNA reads TGTGCCAGCAGTGAGGACTTGTCCCCTCTTTCGCCCCAGCATTTT. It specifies CASSEDLSPLSPQHF.

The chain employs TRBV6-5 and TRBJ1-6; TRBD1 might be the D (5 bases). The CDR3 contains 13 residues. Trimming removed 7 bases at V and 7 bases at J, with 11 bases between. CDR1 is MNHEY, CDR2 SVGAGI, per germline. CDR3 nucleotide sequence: TGTGCCAGCATGCGGGGGGAGAATTCACCCCTCCACTTT. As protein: CASMRGENSPLHF.

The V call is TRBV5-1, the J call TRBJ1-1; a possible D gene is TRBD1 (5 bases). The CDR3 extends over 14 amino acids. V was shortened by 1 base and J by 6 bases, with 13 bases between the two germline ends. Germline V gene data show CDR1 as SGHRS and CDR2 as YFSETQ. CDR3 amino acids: CASSLTGSAAEAFF. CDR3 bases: TGCGCCAGCAGCTTGACAGGTTCGGCCGCTGAAGCTTTCTTT.

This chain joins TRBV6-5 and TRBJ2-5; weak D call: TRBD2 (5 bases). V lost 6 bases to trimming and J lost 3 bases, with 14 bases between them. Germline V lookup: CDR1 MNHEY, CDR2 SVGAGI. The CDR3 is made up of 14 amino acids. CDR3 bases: TGTGCCAGCAGGGGAGTAGCGTATAAAGAGACCCAGTACTTC. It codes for CASRGVAYKETQYF.

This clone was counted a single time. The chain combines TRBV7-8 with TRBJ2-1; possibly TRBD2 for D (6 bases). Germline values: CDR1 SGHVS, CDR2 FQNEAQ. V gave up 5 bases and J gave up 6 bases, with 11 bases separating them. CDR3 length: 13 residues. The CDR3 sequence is CASSRDFSNEQFF. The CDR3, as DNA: TGTGCCAGCAGCCGGGACTTCAGCAATGAGCAGTTCTTC.